In its sample, the clone carrying this TCR beta chain was seen a few times. The sample is drawn from a study of cytomegalovirus exposure and HLA in healthy donors. Turning to the study itself: About 180 million T cells yielded around 120 million unique TCR beta sequences in earlier analysis.

PCR was performed using 60 Vbeta and 13 Jbeta primers. Assay: immunoSEQ multiplex PCR; the TCRdb copy retains only in-frame clones and omits some. The data hold over 150,000 clones, with roughly 80% observed a single time. The source is a man aged 25 to 45 in good health and CMV-seropositive. Specimen: PBMCs.

The CDR3 sequence: CASSLKSGQANYGYTF. The CDR3 DNA is TGTGCCAGCAGCTTAAAGTCGGGACAGGCAAACTATGGCTACACCTTC. V gene TRBV7-9 combines with J gene TRBJ1-2; the match to TRBD1 covers 8 bases. Germline CDR1 reads SEHNR; CDR2 reads FQNEAQ (reference sequence). V gave up 2 bases and J gave up 2 bases; unmatched junction bases: 7. This CDR3 contains 16 residues.